The 18 T cell receptor beta chains reported below all come from one sample, sequenced in a study of radiation and T cells in renal cell carcinoma. This table comes from immunoSEQ multiplex PCR, and its TCRdb copy is limited to in-frame clones, with some not included. The table lists roughly 130,000 clones, more than 80% of them singletons, with 1.9% in the top ten. Stated time point: blood 2 weeks post-SBRT. Treatment: 15 Gy SBRT to primary tumor, nephrectomy 4 weeks later. Material: blood, obtained from a patient whose treatment included radiotherapy and nephrectomy. These receptors all come from a woman aged 60-75 years with renal cell carcinoma.

V and J are TRBV7-2 and TRBJ1-1; D gene uncertain. The CDR3 has 16 amino acids. V was shortened by 5 bases and J by 0 bases, with 16 bases between the two germline ends. Germline assignment: CDR1 SGHTA and CDR2 FQGNSA. The CDR3 protein is CASSPGPATMNTEAFF. CDR3 nucleotide sequence: TGTGCCAGCAGCCCCGGGCCCGCGACCATGAACACTGAAGCTTTCTTT. The variable domain in full, with the rest retrieved from reference TRBV7-2 and TRBJ1-1, is GAGVSQSPSNKVTEKGKDVELRCDPISGHTALYWYRQSLGQGLEFLIYFQGNSAPDKSGLPSDRFSAERTGGSVSTLTIQRTQQEDSAVYLCASSPGPATMNTEAFFGQGTRLTVV.

The chain couples TRBV5-6 to TRBJ1-1, with a weak D call TRBD1 (5 bases). V lost 6 bases, J lost 4 bases, and 10 bases lay in between. This CDR3 has 12 amino acids. The V gene's germline CDR1 is SGHDT and CDR2 YYEEEE. In DNA form, the CDR3 reads TGTGCCAGCACCGGGGGATTCACTGAAGCTTTCTTT. Protein: CASTGGFTEAFF.

This rearrangement joins TRBV5-4 to TRBJ1-2; 8 bases agree with TRBD1. The germline gives CDR1 SGHNT, CDR2 YYREEE (reference sequence). Unmatched junction bases numbered 6, after V lost 0 bases and J lost 2 bases. CDR3 length: 16 residues. This chain's CDR3 is CASSLDPGQGNYGYTF. The CDR3, as DNA: TGTGCCAGCAGCTTGGACCCCGGACAGGGAAACTATGGCTACACCTTC.

The V and J genes are TRBV7-9 and TRBJ2-4; no clear D gene. CDR3 size: 16 residues. The germline V gene has CDR1 SEHNR and CDR2 FQNEAQ (reference sequence). V lost 5 bases and J 7 bases, leaving 21 bases between the germline ends. This CDR3 reads CASSPDLRRLRNIQYF. CDR3 nucleotides: TGTGCCAGCAGCCCAGATCTCAGGCGTCTCCGGAACATTCAGTACTTC.

This chain connects TRBV19 to TRBJ1-1; 9 bases fit TRBD1. V shed 5 bases and J 0 bases; nucleotides not matched to a gene: 4. From germline, CDR1 is LNHDA and CDR2 SQIVND (reference sequence). The CDR3 has 15 amino acids. CDR3: CASSSGDRVNTEAFF. CDR3 bases: TGTGCCAGTAGTTCGGGGGACAGGGTGAACACTGAAGCTTTCTTT.

V gene TRBV18 combines with J gene TRBJ1-5; the D is unclear. Trimming took off 4 bases at V and 5 bases at J, with 12 bases between the two ends. Germline V CDR1 and CDR2: KGHSH, LQKENI. This CDR3 spans 14 amino acids. The CDR3 spells CASSRSPEDQPQHF. CDR3 bases: TGTGCCAGCTCACGATCCCCGGAAGATCAGCCCCAGCATTTT. The full variable domain, in which reference TRBV18 and TRBJ1-5 provide the parts outside the CDR3, is NAGVMQNPRHLVRRRGQEARLRCSPMKGHSHVYWYRQLPEEGLKFMVYLQKENIIDESGMPKERFSAEFPKEGPSILRIQQVVRGDSAAYFCASSRSPEDQPQHFGDGTRLSIL.

The chain joins TRBV7-3 to TRBJ2-2, with no clear D. V gave up 3 bases and J gave up 8 bases, with 4 bases separating them. The CDR3 loop spans 11 amino acids. Germline loops: CDR1 SGHTA, CDR2 FQGTGA. The CDR3 DNA reads TGTGCCAGCAGCTTCATGGGGGAGCTGTTTTTT. It specifies CASSFMGELFF.

V gene TRBV5-1 combines with J gene TRBJ2-7; maybe TRBD1 (6 bases). The CDR3 runs to 14 residues. Between the trimmed V and J ends, which lost 0 bases and 1 base, there was a span of 8 bases. The germline CDR1 and CDR2 sequences are SGHRS and YFSETQ. The CDR3 DNA follows: TGCGCCAGCAGCTTGGTAGGGGGTTCCTACGAGCAGTACTTC. Its translation: CASSLVGGSYEQYF.

The CDR3 loop is CAISEPGTGRNNEQFF. DNA of the CDR3: TGTGCCATCAGCGAACCCGGGACAGGGAGAAACAATGAGCAGTTCTTC. The V and J genes are TRBV10-3 and TRBJ2-1, with 9 bases matching TRBD1. The J segment lost 5 bases and the V segment lost 6 bases, leaving 11 bases of the junction unmatched. CDR1 and CDR2 from the germline V gene are ENHRY and SYGVKD. The CDR3 is 16 residues long.

The V gene is TRBV6-1, the J gene TRBJ2-1; TRBD2 is a possible D gene (6 bases). The CDR3 is made up of 15 amino acids. From germline, CDR1 is MNHNS and CDR2 SASEGT. Trimming stripped 4 bases from V and 9 bases from J, with 19 bases between. The DNA of the CDR3 is TGTGCCAGCAGTGTAGTGGGGGGTAGTGCCGGTGAGCAGTTCTTC. This codes for CASSVVGGSAGEQFF.

The chain carries TRBV6-1 and TRBJ2-4, with D unresolved. V was shortened by 9 bases and J by 6 bases, with 15 bases between the two germline ends. This CDR3 spans 13 amino acids. Germline V CDR1 and CDR2: MNHNS, SASEGT. The CDR3 bases are TGTGCCAGTACCGTCTCGGGCGGAAACATTCAGTACTTC. Protein: CASTVSGGNIQYF.

The rearrangement uses TRBV7-6 and TRBJ2-5; D remains unclear. The CDR3 has 12 residues. Germline assignment: CDR1 SGHVS and CDR2 FNYEAQ. V was pared by 3 bases and J by 4 bases, with 6 bases between. The CDR3 DNA reads TGTGCCAGCAGCTTTCGCACAGAGACCCAGTACTTC. Amino acids: CASSFRTETQYF.

The chain employs TRBV6-1 and TRBJ1-4, with D tentatively TRBD1 (6 bases). Trimming took off 3 bases at V and 2 bases at J, with 10 bases between the two ends. Germline CDR1 and CDR2: MNHNS and SASEGT. The CDR3 spans 15 residues. The CDR3 spells CASSDPGATNEKLFF. The DNA of the CDR3 is TGTGCCAGCAGTGATCCGGGGGCCACTAATGAAAAACTGTTTTTT.

Only one count was recorded for this clone. The J gene is TRBJ2-7, the V gene TRBV25-1; D is perhaps TRBD1 (5 bases). The CDR3 consists of 12 residues. The germline V gene encodes CDR1 MGHDK and CDR2 SYGVNS. With 8 bases removed from V and 7 bases from J, the gap between germline ends came to 15 bases. CDR3 sequence (DNA): TGTGCCAGCGGACACAGGATCGAAGAGCAGTACTTC. Translation: CASGHRIEEQYF.

This chain uses TRBV7-2 with TRBJ1-4; D is uncertain. V dropped 0 bases and J dropped 0 bases, with 11 bases sitting between them. Germline V CDR1 and CDR2: SGHTA, FQGNSA. The CDR3 runs to 17 residues. The CDR3 protein is CASSLAAPAATNEKLFF. CDR3 sequence (DNA): TGTGCCAGCAGCTTAGCGGCGCCAGCTGCAACTAATGAAAAACTGTTTTTT.

This clone was seen a single time. The chain carries TRBV29-1 and TRBJ2-7; 7 bases agree with TRBD1. The junction had 9 bases not matched to a gene; V was cut back by 6 bases and J by 1 base. The CDR3 has 14 amino acids. CDR1 and CDR2 (germline): SQVTM, ANQGSEA. CDR3 bases: TGCAGCGTCCTTGACAGGGCCGTTTCCTACGAGCAGTACTTC. Translating gives CSVLDRAVSYEQYF.

The chain uses TRBV15 and TRBJ1-1, with a weak D call TRBD1 (6 bases). The V and J ends lost 5 bases and 5 bases respectively, with 15 bases between them. Per the germline V gene, CDR1 is LNHNV and CDR2 is YYDKDF (reference sequence). The CDR3 covers 14 residues. In DNA form, the CDR3 reads TGTGCCACCAGCGCTTACAGGGATGGAACTGAAGCTTTCTTT. It encodes CATSAYRDGTEAFF.

This chain links TRBV5-1 with TRBJ1-2; no reliable D call. Germline V lookup: CDR1 SGHRS, CDR2 YFSETQ. Trimming took 4 bases from V and 8 from J, leaving 12 bases between them. This CDR3 comprises 12 residues. The DNA for the CDR3 is TGCGCCAGCAGCGCTTCTGAGGAGGGCTACACCTTC. Its translation is CASSASEEGYTF.